This is a list of T cell receptor beta chains from one sample in a study of PD-L1 blockade in urothelial cancer. The protocol was immunoSEQ multiplex PCR, while the TCRdb copy is restricted to in-frame clones and leaves out a portion. The sample lists about 56,000 clones; over 75% were seen once. Sequenced here: PBMCs, sampled around atezolizumab (anti-PD-L1) treatment. These receptors were obtained from a man aged 65 to 85 with urothelial cancer. Both conserved end residues are part of each CDR3. D genes are given only for firm matches. A clone size is listed for some rows: how often the clone was seen (once, few, many), or a class if it is expanded.

j_gene	v_gene	abundance	d_gene	len	CDR3nt	CDR3aa
TRBJ1-1	TRBV27	-	TRBD1	14	TGTGCCAGCAGTCGGATCAGGGGGAGCACTGAAGCTTTCTTT	CASSRIRGSTEAFF
TRBJ1-1	TRBV5-5	once	-	14	TGTGCCAGCAGCTTGGCCGCAGAGAACACTGAAGCTTTCTTT	CASSLAAENTEAFF
TRBJ1-2	TRBV29-1	-	TRBD1	16	TGCAGCGTTGTAGTGACAGGGGGGTCCTTTAACTATGGCTACACCTTC	CSVVVTGGSFNYGYTF
TRBJ2-1	TRBV5-4	-	TRBD1	15	TGTGCCAGCAGCCTTAGGGACAGCTCCTACAATGAGCAGTTCTTC	CASSLRDSSYNEQFF
TRBJ1-1	TRBV6-5	-	-	12	TGTGCCAGCAGCCTACAGGGTAACAAGGCTTTCTTT	CASSLQGNKAFF
TRBJ2-1	TRBV5-1	-	-	12	TGCGCCAGCAGCTTCATTGGGCAGGAGCAGTTCTTC	CASSFIGQEQFF
TRBJ1-1	TRBV19	-	-	13	TGTGCCAGTAGCCCGACAGGGAACACTGAAGCTTTCTTT	CASSPTGNTEAFF
TRBJ2-7	TRBV5-1	-	-	15	TGCGCCAGCAGCTGGGGGGAGCTCCCAACCTACGAGCAGTACTTC	CASSWGELPTYEQYF
TRBJ1-2	TRBV7-9	-	TRBD1	13	TGTGCCAGCAGGTACTCCACAGGGGATGGCTACACCTTC	CASRYSTGDGYTF
TRBJ2-2	TRBV9	-	TRBD2	16	TGTGCCAGCAACCCGGCGGGGGGCGCGGGCACCGGGGAGCTGTTTTTT	CASNPAGGAGTGELFF
TRBJ1-1	TRBV9	once	TRBD1	16	TGTGCCAGCAGCCCCCTGGGACAGGGGGCGATCACTGAAGCTTTCTTT	CASSPLGQGAITEAFF
TRBJ2-2	TRBV18	once	TRBD2	18	TGTGCCAGCTCACCACGGGTTCTAGCGGGACCTAACACCGGGGAGCTGTTTTTT	CASSPRVLAGPNTGELFF
TRBJ1-2	TRBV25-1	once	TRBD1	14	TGTGCCAGCAGTGGGACAGGGGGTAAGGGTGGCTACACCTTC	CASSGTGGKGGYTF
TRBJ2-3	TRBV28	-	TRBD2	15	TGTGCCAGCAGTTTAGCGGGAGGGCACACAGATACGCAGTATTTT	CASSLAGGHTDTQYF
TRBJ2-2	TRBV7-9	few	TRBD2	16	TGTGCCAGCAGCTTACCGGGGGGGTCGAACACCGGGGAGCTGTTTTTT	CASSLPGGSNTGELFF
TRBJ2-1	TRBV6-1	-	-	13	TGTGCCAGCACCCTAAACGGGGGTTATGAGCAGTTCTTC	CASTLNGGYEQFF
TRBJ2-1	TRBV27	-	-	15	TGTGCCAGCAGTTCAAGGAGTTATGGGTACAATGAGCAGTTCTTC	CASSSRSYGYNEQFF
TRBJ1-2	TRBV19	-	TRBD1	13	TGTGCCACCAAGACAGGGCCGACCGGTGGCTACACCTTC	CATKTGPTGGYTF
TRBJ2-5	TRBV2	-	-	15	TGTGCCAGCAGTGATCTAAATCTTAACCAAGAGACCCAGTACTTC	CASSDLNLNQETQYF
TRBJ2-5	TRBV29-1	once	TRBD1	12	TGCAGCGTCATAAGGGGGCTGGAGACCCAGTACTTC	CSVIRGLETQYF
TRBJ2-1	TRBV5-4	few	TRBD2	16	TGTGCCAGCAGCTTCGGTGCGGGGGGGTCCTACAATGAGCAGTTCTTC	CASSFGAGGSYNEQFF
TRBJ2-3	TRBV10-2	-	TRBD1	12	TGCGCCAGCAGCCAGGGGGCAGATACGCAGTATTTT	CASSQGADTQYF
TRBJ2-7	TRBV10-2	once	TRBD1	18	TGCGCCAGAAGACAGGGCTTTTCGGAGACAGGAGTTGGTTACGAGCAGTACTTC	CARRQGFSETGVGYEQYF
TRBJ1-5	TRBV28	few	TRBD1	16	TGTGCCAGCACGTCTGGATGGGGACAGGCAGGTCAGCCCCAGCATTTT	CASTSGWGQAGQPQHF
TRBJ1-2	TRBV30	-	-	14	TGTGCCTGGAGTTGGGGCCAAAGGAGCTATGGCTACACCTTC	CAWSWGQRSYGYTF
TRBJ2-1	TRBV2	-	TRBD2	16	TGTGCCAGCAGTCAGGGAACGGGAGGGCCGTACAATGAGCAGTTCTTC	CASSQGTGGPYNEQFF
TRBJ2-1	TRBV9	once	-	14	TGTGCCAGCGGGGTCGGGAGTAGCGTGAATGAGCAGTTCTTC	CASGVGSSVNEQFF
TRBJ1-2	TRBV30	once	-	11	TGTGCCTGGACAGTTCTCTATGGCTACACCTTC	CAWTVLYGYTF
TRBJ2-5	TRBV28	-	-	12	TGTGCCAGCAGTTTACGGTTTGGGACCCAGTACTTC	CASSLRFGTQYF
TRBJ2-7	TRBV7-9	-	TRBD1	15	TGTGCCAGCGGACAACCGGGACAGGGAAACTACGAGCAGTACTTC	CASGQPGQGNYEQYF
TRBJ1-1	TRBV27	-	-	16	TGTGCCAGCAGTTTAAAGTCTAGGCGGAGGAACACTGAAGCTTTCTTT	CASSLKSRRRNTEAFF
TRBJ2-3	TRBV7-8	-	TRBD2	18	TGTGCCAGCAGCTTAGGGGCGGGGGGACTAGCGGGAATAGATACGCAGTATTTT	CASSLGAGGLAGIDTQYF
TRBJ1-1	TRBV6-5	-	-	15	TGTGCCAGCAGTTACTCGGCAGGGTTAAACACTGAAGCTTTCTTT	CASSYSAGLNTEAFF
TRBJ2-5	TRBV7-9	-	-	17	TGTGCCAGCAGCTTAGCTGGGGGGGGCGTTATTAAAGAGACCCAGTACTTC	CASSLAGGGVIKETQYF
TRBJ2-1	TRBV7-6	-	-	15	TGTGCCAGCAGCTCCACTAGCCCACAGTGGAATGAGCAGTTCTTC	CASSSTSPQWNEQFF
TRBJ2-2	TRBV6-6	-	-	14	TGTGCCAGCAGTGGATGGGCGCAGGCCGGGGAGCTGTTTTTT	CASSGWAQAGELFF
TRBJ2-7	TRBV5-8	-	TRBD2	16	TGTGCCAGCAGCTTGGAGGGGCTAGCGGGAGCCTACGAGCAGTACTTC	CASSLEGLAGAYEQYF
TRBJ2-1	TRBV11-2	-	-	12	TGTGCCAGCAGCCAACAGAGCCCTGATCAGTTCTTC	CASSQQSPDQFF
TRBJ2-5	TRBV12-5	-	TRBD2	14	TGTGCTAGTGGCACCAGCGGCGGGGGAGAGACCCAGTACTTC	CASGTSGGGETQYF
TRBJ2-1	TRBV6-7	once	TRBD2	19	TGTGCCAGCAATGGAGGTAGACTAGCGGAGCGGAGCTCCTACAATGAGCAGTTCTTC	CASNGGRLAERSSYNEQFF
TRBJ2-2	TRBV27	-	TRBD2	18	TGTGCCAGCAGTTTAGGTCCTAGACTAGCGGACTTCACCGGGGAGCTGTTTTTT	CASSLGPRLADFTGELFF
TRBJ2-3	TRBV11-3	-	TRBD1	20	TGTGCCAGCAGCTTATGGCCCCCAGGACAGGGCAGATCTAGCACAGATACGCAGTATTTT	CASSLWPPGQGRSSTDTQYF
TRBJ2-7	TRBV6-1	-	TRBD2	15	TGTGCCAGCAGTGAATCTGGGACTAGCGGCAATGAGCAGTACTTC	CASSESGTSGNEQYF
TRBJ2-2	TRBV27	-	-	16	TGTGCCAGCAGTGAACGGGACAAAACGAACACCGGGGAGCTGTTTTTT	CASSERDKTNTGELFF
TRBJ2-7	TRBV5-1	-	-	13	TGCGCCAGCGGTACCGGGACACCTTACGAGCAGTACTTC	CASGTGTPYEQYF
TRBJ1-3	TRBV6-1	-	-	18	TGTGCCAGCAGTGAAGGGAGATCATTTTGGAGTTCTGGAAACACCATATATTTT	CASSEGRSFWSSGNTIYF
TRBJ2-7	TRBV2	-	TRBD1	13	TGTGCCAGCAGTGCCGGGACAGGACTCGAGCAGTACTTC	CASSAGTGLEQYF
TRBJ2-1	TRBV28	-	TRBD2	19	TGTGCCAGCAGTTTTCGATCCTTACTAGCGGGAACTACCTACAATGAGCAGTTCTTC	CASSFRSLLAGTTYNEQFF
TRBJ2-7	TRBV7-2	-	TRBD1	15	TGTGCCAGCAGCTTAGAACAGGGGGCGGGCTACGAGCAGTACTTC	CASSLEQGAGYEQYF
TRBJ2-1	TRBV18	-	TRBD2	16	TGTGCCAGCTCCCCTATAGGACTAGCGGGACCCAATGAGCAGTTCTTC	CASSPIGLAGPNEQFF
TRBJ2-5	TRBV7-9	-	-	12	TGTGCCAGCAGCTTAGAATCCGGGAGTCAGTACTTC	CASSLESGSQYF
TRBJ2-3	TRBV5-1	-	-	16	TGCGCCAGCAGCTTGGTTGGGGTAGCGGGACAGGATACGCAGTATTTT	CASSLVGVAGQDTQYF
TRBJ2-1	TRBV11-2	-	-	15	TGTGCCAGCAGGGTCCGCGGGTCCTCCTACAATGAGCAGTTCTTC	CASRVRGSSYNEQFF
TRBJ2-3	TRBV7-3	once	-	13	TGTGCCAGCAGCTTAGCTCACGGGGATACGCAGTATTTT	CASSLAHGDTQYF
TRBJ2-1	TRBV4-1	-	TRBD2	15	TGCGCCAGCAGCCCCCGACTAGCTCCCTACAATGAGCAGTTCTTC	CASSPRLAPYNEQFF
TRBJ1-2	TRBV9	-	-	15	TGTGCCAGCAGCGTAGATAACAAAGCTAACTATGGCTACACCTTC	CASSVDNKANYGYTF
TRBJ2-1	TRBV7-8	-	TRBD2	17	TGTGCCAGCAGCTTAGCGGAGGGACTAGCGGGGATTGATGAGCAGTTCTTC	CASSLAEGLAGIDEQFF
TRBJ1-1	TRBV7-9	-	-	16	TGTGCCAGCAGTTTAGCCGGGATCTCCGCGAACACTGAAGCTTTCTTT	CASSLAGISANTEAFF